Below are 20 T cell receptor beta chains sequenced from a single sample in a study of cytomegalovirus exposure and HLA in healthy donors. With 60 Vbeta and 13 Jbeta primers, the PCR was carried out. Clones were sequenced by immunoSEQ multiplex PCR, and TCRdb holds only the in-frame ones, with some missing. The data show approximately 130,000 clones, more than 80% seen once. The sequenced sample consisted of PBMCs. These receptors were obtained from a woman in her thirties in good health and CMV-seropositive.

The chain carries TRBV5-1 and TRBJ1-3, with a tentative D call TRBD1 (6 bases). V shed 5 bases and J shed 2 bases, with 14 bases lying between them. The CDR3 is 15 residues long. Germline V CDR1 and CDR2: SGHRS, YFSETQ. CDR3 region: CASREGELPGNTIYF. CDR3 sequence (DNA): TGCGCCAGCAGAGAGGGGGAGCTCCCTGGAAACACCATATATTTT.

The gene calls are TRBV10-3 and TRBJ2-7; 9 nucleotides agree with TRBD1. V was clipped by 5 bases and J by 3 bases; unmatched bases: 5. The CDR3 has 14 amino acids. Germline CDR1 ENHRY, CDR2 SYGVKD. CDR3 in amino acids: CAISYTGGLYEQYF. The DNA for the CDR3 is TGTGCCATCAGTTATACAGGGGGCCTCTACGAGCAGTACTTC.

V gene TRBV11-1 combines with J gene TRBJ2-5, with TRBD2 as a possible D gene (5 bases). The DNA end lines up better with TRBJ2-7; the J call may be wrong. CDR1 and CDR2 (germline): SGHAT, FQDESV (reference sequence). This CDR3 has 14 amino acids. In DNA form, the CDR3 reads TGTGCCAGCAGCCCTCTGGAGGTTTCCTACGAGCAGTACTTC. Translation: CASSPLEVSYEQYF.

A note on this clone: The junction departs from the called germline gene at one end, perhaps through a read error. The chain employs TRBV7-9 and TRBJ1-2; the D is unclear. This CDR3 region has 16 residues. Germline CDR1 and CDR2: SEHNR and FQNEAQ (reference sequence). CDR3 residues: CSSSLAGGLTSYGYTF. The CDR3 DNA follows: TGTTCCAGCAGCTTAGCGGGAGGCCTTACGAGCTATGGCTACACCTTC.

The chain combines TRBV15 with TRBJ2-1; 14 positions match TRBD2. Germline CDR1 reads LNHNV; CDR2 reads YYDKDF (reference sequence). V was clipped by 7 bases and J by 8 bases; unmatched bases: 7. This CDR3 has 15 amino acids. The chain's CDR3 is CATTGTSGRIDEQFF. DNA of the CDR3: TGTGCCACCACCGGGACTAGCGGGAGAATCGATGAGCAGTTCTTC.

This chain uses TRBV6-5 with TRBJ1-6; 8 bases are a match to TRBD1. Trimming took 6 bases from V and 10 from J; bases not matched to a gene: 8. Germline lookup yields CDR1 MNHEY and CDR2 SVGAGI. The CDR3 totals 14 residues. In DNA form, the CDR3 reads TGTGCCAGCAGGCTCGGGACAGGAGAATCACCCCTCCACTTT. Encoded protein: CASRLGTGESPLHF.

The chain carries TRBV9 and TRBJ1-3, with D hard to call. Germline CDR1 SGDLS, CDR2 YYNGEE. The CDR3 has 16 residues. With 0 bases removed from V and 0 bases from J, the gap between germline ends came to 10 bases. Here the CDR3 reads CASSVETVTSGNTIYF. In nucleotides, the CDR3 is TGTGCCAGCAGCGTAGAAACAGTCACCTCTGGAAACACCATATATTTT.

The V and J genes are TRBV19 and TRBJ2-2, with 7 nucleotides matching TRBD2. V lost 6 bases and J lost 4; bases outside the gene matches: 8. The germline gives CDR1 LNHDA, CDR2 SQIVND (reference sequence). The CDR3 has 15 residues. CDR3 residues: CASRPPSGATGELFF. The CDR3 DNA sequence: TGTGCCAGTAGACCGCCTAGCGGAGCCACCGGGGAGCTGTTTTTT.

V gene TRBV2 combines with J gene TRBJ1-2, with D maybe TRBD1 (6 bases). CDR1 and CDR2 from the germline V gene are SNHLY and FYNNEI. Trimming left V 3 bases short and J 5 bases short, with 7 bases between. The CDR3 contains 12 residues. The CDR3 DNA reads as TGTGCCAGCAGTGAGGGGGCTTATGGCTACACCTTC. Its translation is CASSEGAYGYTF.

The V and J genes are TRBV6-1 and TRBJ1-1; no clear D gene. V was shortened by 5 bases and J by 4 bases, with 11 bases between the two germline ends. Per the germline V gene, CDR1 is MNHNS and CDR2 is SASEGT. The CDR3 length is 13 residues. The DNA of the CDR3 is TGTGCCAGCAGTCCTAAACCGGGCACTGAAGCTTTCTTT. This codes for CASSPKPGTEAFF.

The chain uses TRBV28 and TRBJ2-5; 9 bases map to TRBD1. Per germline, CDR1 MDHEN and CDR2 SYDVKM. The CDR3 has 13 residues. V was clipped by 6 bases and J by 5 bases; unmatched bases: 4. The CDR3 DNA reads as TGTGCCAGCAGGTACAGGGGGCGGGAGACCCAGTACTTC. This codes for CASRYRGRETQYF.

This clone was detected once. The chain employs TRBV18 and TRBJ2-7; the match to TRBD1 covers 8 bases. The V and J ends lost 6 bases and 6 bases, in that order; junction bases with no gene match: 7. The CDR3 totals 13 residues. Germline lookup yields CDR1 KGHSH and CDR2 LQKENI. CDR3 loop: CASSQDRVREQYF. Here the CDR3 DNA reads TGTGCCAGCTCCCAGGACAGGGTTCGCGAGCAGTACTTC.

This clone was seen just once. This chain uses TRBV27 with TRBJ2-4, with TRBD2 as a possible D gene (6 bases). V dropped 8 bases and J dropped 1 base, with 6 bases sitting between them. The germline V gene encodes CDR1 MNHEY and CDR2 SMNVEV (reference sequence). The length of the CDR3 is 12 residues. CDR3 protein: CASGGAKNIQYF. The CDR3 DNA is TGTGCCAGCGGAGGGGCCAAAAACATTCAGTACTTC.

The chain employs TRBV27 and TRBJ1-2; D gene unclear. CDR3 length: 15 residues. The V end was cut by 3 bases, the J end by 0 bases, with 11 bases between. In germline, CDR1 is MNHEY, CDR2 SMNVEV (reference sequence). CDR3 residues: CASSFVPGPNYGYTF. CDR3 coding DNA: TGTGCCAGCAGTTTTGTTCCAGGTCCTAACTATGGCTACACCTTC.

This clone was counted once. The chain joins TRBV18 to TRBJ2-2, with D maybe TRBD1 (6 bases). Germline CDR1 is KGHSH and CDR2 is LQKENI. There are 15 residues in the CDR3. Trimming left V 3 bases short and J 5 bases short, with 13 bases between. The CDR3 DNA reads as TGTGCCAGCTCACCCCCGACAGGAGGAACCGGGGAGCTGTTTTTT. This encodes CASSPPTGGTGELFF.

The CDR3 is CASPLGEGNTEAFF. In nucleotides, the CDR3 is TGTGCCAGCCCCCTCGGGGAGGGGAACACTGAAGCTTTCTTT. The chain uses TRBV2 and TRBJ1-1; D gene uncertain. Per the germline V gene, CDR1 is SNHLY and CDR2 is FYNNEI. The CDR3 has 14 amino acids. V was shortened by 8 bases and J by 1 base, with 14 bases between the two germline ends. Looking up the rest from reference TRBV2 and TRBJ1-1 gives the full variable domain: EPEVTQTPSHQVTQMGQEVILRCVPISNHLYFYWYRQILGQKVEFLVSFYNNEISEKSEIFDDQFSVERPDGSNFTLKIRSTKLEDSAMYFCASPLGEGNTEAFFGQGTRLTVV.

This rearrangement joins TRBV6-5 to TRBJ1-6, with D perhaps TRBD1 (5 bases). CDR3 length: 16 amino acids. CDR1 is MNHEY and CDR2 is SVGAGI in the germline V gene. The V and J ends lost 0 bases and 10 bases respectively, with 16 bases between them. The CDR3 protein is CASSYSGRGLGSPLHF. The DNA of the CDR3 is TGTGCCAGCAGTTACTCGGGGAGGGGATTAGGCTCACCCCTCCACTTT.

The chain is built from TRBV7-9 and TRBJ2-5, with D possibly being TRBD2 (6 bases). V lost 5 bases, J lost 5 bases, and 15 bases lay in between. The germline V gene encodes CDR1 SEHNR and CDR2 FQNEAQ (reference sequence). The CDR3 has 14 amino acids. The CDR3 reads CASSLVLGGETQYF. The CDR3, as DNA: TGTGCCAGCAGCCTAGTCCTCGGAGGGGAGACCCAGTACTTC.

V usage is TRBV11-2 and J usage is TRBJ2-7, with D perhaps TRBD1 (6 bases). The V and J ends lost 0 bases and 2 bases respectively, with 23 bases between them. The CDR3 contains 19 residues. Germline CDR1 SGHAT, CDR2 FQNNGV. CDR3 sequence: CASSLDRLQGTEGAYEQYF. The CDR3 nucleotides read TGTGCCAGCAGCTTAGATCGGCTACAGGGTACCGAAGGTGCCTACGAGCAGTACTTC. The variable domain in full, completed from reference TRBV11-2 and TRBJ2-7, reads EAGVAQSPRYKIIEKRQSVAFWCNPISGHATLYWYQQILGQGPKLLIQFQNNGVVDDSQLPKDRFSAERLKGVDSTLKIQPAKLEDSAVYLCASSLDRLQGTEGAYEQYFGPGTRLTVT.

The chain is built from TRBV28 and TRBJ2-7; D unresolved. Germline CDR1 and CDR2: MDHEN and SYDVKM. V lost 1 base and J 2 bases, leaving 3 bases between the germline ends. CDR3 length: 12 amino acids. The CDR3 region has the DNA TGTGCCAGCAGTTTATCTCCCTACGAGCAGTACTTC. The encoded protein is CASSLSPYEQYF.